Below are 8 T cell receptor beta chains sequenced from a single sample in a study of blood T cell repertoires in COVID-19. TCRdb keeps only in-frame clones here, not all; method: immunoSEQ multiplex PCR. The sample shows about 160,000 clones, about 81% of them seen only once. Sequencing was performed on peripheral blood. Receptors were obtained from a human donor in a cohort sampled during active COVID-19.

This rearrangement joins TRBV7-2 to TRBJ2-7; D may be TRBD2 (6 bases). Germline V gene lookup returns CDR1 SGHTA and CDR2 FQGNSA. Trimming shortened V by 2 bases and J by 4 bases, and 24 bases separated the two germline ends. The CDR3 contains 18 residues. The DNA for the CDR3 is TGTGCCAGCAGCTTAATGTTCCACCGGGGAGGCGGATCGTACGAGCAGTACTTC. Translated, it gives CASSLMFHRGGGSYEQYF.

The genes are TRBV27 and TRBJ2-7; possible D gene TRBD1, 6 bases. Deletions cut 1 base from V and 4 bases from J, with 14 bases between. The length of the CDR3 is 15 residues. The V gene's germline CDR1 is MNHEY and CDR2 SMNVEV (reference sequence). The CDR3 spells CASSLFGQTVYEQYF. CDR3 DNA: TGTGCCAGCAGTTTATTTGGACAGACAGTTTACGAGCAGTACTTC.

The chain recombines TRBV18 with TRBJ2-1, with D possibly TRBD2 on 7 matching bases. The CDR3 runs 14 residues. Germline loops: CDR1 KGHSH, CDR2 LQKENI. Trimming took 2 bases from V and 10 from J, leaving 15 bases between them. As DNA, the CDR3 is TGTGCCAGCTCACCAAGTTGGGGGGGCGTGGAGCAGTTCTTC. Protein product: CASSPSWGGVEQFF. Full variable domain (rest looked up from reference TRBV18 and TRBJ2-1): NAGVMQNPRHLVRRRGQEARLRCSPMKGHSHVYWYRQLPEEGLKFMVYLQKENIIDESGMPKERFSAEFPKEGPSILRIQQVVRGDSAAYFCASSPSWGGVEQFFGPGTRLTVL.

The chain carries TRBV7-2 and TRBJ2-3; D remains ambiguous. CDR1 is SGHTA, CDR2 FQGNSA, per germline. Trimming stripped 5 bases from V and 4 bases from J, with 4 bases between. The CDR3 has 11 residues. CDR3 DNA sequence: TGTGCCAGCAGCCGGTCAGATACGCAGTATTTT. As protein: CASSRSDTQYF.

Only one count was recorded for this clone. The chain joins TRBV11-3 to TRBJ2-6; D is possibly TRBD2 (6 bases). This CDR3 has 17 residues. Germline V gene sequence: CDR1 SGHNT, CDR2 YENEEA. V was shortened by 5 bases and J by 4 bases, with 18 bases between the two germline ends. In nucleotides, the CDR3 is TGTGCCAGCAGCCCCGGCGTCCGGGGGACCGGGGCCAACGTCCTGACTTTC. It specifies CASSPGVRGTGANVLTF.

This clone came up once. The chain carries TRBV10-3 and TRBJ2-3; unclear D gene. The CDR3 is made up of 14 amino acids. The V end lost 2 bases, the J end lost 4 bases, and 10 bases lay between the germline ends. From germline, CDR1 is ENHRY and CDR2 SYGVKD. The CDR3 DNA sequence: TGTGCCATCAGTGAGGTGACAACCCCAGATACGCAGTATTTT. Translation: CAISEVTTPDTQYF.

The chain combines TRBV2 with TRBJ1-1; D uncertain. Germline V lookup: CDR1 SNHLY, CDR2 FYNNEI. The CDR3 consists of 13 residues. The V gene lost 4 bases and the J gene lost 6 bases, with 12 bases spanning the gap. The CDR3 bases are TGTGCCAGCAGTGCGAAATTTGGAGCTGAAGCTTTCTTT. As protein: CASSAKFGAEAFF. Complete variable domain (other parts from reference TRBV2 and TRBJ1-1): EPEVTQTPSHQVTQMGQEVILRCVPISNHLYFYWYRQILGQKVEFLVSFYNNEISEKSEIFDDQFSVERPDGSNFTLKIRSTKLEDSAMYFCASSAKFGAEAFFGQGTRLTVV.

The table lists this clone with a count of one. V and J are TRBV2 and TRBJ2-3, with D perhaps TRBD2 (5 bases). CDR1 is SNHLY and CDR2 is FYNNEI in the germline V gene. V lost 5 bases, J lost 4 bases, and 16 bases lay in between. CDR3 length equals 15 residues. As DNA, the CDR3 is TGTGCCAGCAGTCCGCGCCGGGGAGTAGCAGATACGCAGTATTTT. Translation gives CASSPRRGVADTQYF.